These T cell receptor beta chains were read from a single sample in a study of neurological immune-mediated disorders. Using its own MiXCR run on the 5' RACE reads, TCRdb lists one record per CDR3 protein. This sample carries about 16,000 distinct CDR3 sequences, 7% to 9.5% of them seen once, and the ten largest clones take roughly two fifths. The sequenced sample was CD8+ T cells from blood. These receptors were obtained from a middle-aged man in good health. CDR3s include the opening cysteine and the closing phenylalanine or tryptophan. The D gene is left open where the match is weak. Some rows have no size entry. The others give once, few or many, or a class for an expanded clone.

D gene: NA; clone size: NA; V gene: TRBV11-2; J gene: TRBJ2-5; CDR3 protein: CASSLASRETQYF; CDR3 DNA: TGTGCCAGCAGCTTAGCTTCCCGAGAGACCCAGTACTTC
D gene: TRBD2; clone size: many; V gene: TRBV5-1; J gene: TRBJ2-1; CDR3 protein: CASSLVLAGGPRNEQFF; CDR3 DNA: TGCGCCAGCAGCTTGGTCCTAGCGGGAGGGCCAAGGAATGAGCAGTTCTTC
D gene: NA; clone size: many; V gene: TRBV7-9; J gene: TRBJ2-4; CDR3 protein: CASSKGEGARTKNIQYF; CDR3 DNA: TGTGCCAGCTCTAAGGGGGAGGGGGCGAGGACCAAAAACATTCAGTACTTC
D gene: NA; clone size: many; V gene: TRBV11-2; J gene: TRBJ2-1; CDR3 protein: CASSPGGSGWTNNEQFF; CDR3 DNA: TGTGCCAGCAGCCCCGGTGGGTCGGGTTGGACTAACAATGAGCAGTTCTTC
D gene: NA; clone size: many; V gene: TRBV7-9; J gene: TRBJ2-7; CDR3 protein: CASSLAGGMNEQYF; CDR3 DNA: TGTGCCAGCAGCTTAGCTGGGGGCATGAACGAGCAGTACTTC
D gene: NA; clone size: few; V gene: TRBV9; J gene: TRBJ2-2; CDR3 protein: CASSGGMAATGELFF; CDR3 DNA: TGTGCCAGCAGCGGGGGAATGGCAGCCACCGGGGAGCTGTTTTTT
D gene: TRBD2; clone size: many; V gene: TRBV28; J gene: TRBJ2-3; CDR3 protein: CASSLRLAGREGTDTQYF; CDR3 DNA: TGTGCCAGCAGTTTAAGACTAGCGGGACGGGAAGGCACAGATACGCAGTATTTT
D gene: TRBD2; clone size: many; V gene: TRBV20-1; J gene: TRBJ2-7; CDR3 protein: CSARSPGREDQIYEQYF; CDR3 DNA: TGCAGTGCTAGATCCCCCGGGCGGGAGGACCAAATCTACGAGCAGTACTTC
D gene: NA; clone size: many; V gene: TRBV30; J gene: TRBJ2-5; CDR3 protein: CAWTRRTYQETQYF; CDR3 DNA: TGTGCCTGGACGCGACGGACGTACCAAGAGACCCAGTACTTC
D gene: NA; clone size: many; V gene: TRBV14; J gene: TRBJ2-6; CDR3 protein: CASSPQGTGSGANVLTF; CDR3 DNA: TGTGCCAGCAGCCCGCAGGGGACTGGCTCTGGGGCCAACGTCCTGACTTTC
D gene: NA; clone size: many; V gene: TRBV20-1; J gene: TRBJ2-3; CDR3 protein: CSIGRGEMDTQYF; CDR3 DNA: TGCAGTATCGGGCGGGGCGAGATGGATACGCAGTATTTT
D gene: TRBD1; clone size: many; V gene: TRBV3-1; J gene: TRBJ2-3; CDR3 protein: CASSQDRTGESDTQYF; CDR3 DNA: TGTGCCAGCAGCCAAGATAGGACAGGGGAATCAGATACGCAGTATTTT
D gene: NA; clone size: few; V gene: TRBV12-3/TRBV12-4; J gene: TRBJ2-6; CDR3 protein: CASSSKVSSVYSSGANVLTF; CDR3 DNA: TGTGCCAGCAGTTCAAAGGTGTCTAGCGTCTATAGCTCTGGGGCCAACGTCCTGACTTTC
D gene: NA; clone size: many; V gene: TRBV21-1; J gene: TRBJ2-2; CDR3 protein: CASSKGYRAGELFF; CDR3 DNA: TGTGCCAGCAGCAAAGGGTACAGGGCCGGGGAGCTGTTTTTT
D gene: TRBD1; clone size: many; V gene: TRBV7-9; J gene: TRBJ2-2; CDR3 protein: CASSDGQGDGELFF; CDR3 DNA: TGTGCCAGCAGCGACGGACAGGGTGACGGGGAGCTGTTTTTT
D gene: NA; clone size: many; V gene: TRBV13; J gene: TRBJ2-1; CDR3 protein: CASSQGRAINEQFF; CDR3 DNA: TGTGCCAGCAGTCAAGGAAGGGCAATCAATGAGCAGTTCTTC
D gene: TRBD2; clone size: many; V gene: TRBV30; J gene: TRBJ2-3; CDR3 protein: CAWSGIAGDTQYF; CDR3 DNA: TGTGCCTGGAGTGGTATAGCGGGAGATACGCAGTATTTT
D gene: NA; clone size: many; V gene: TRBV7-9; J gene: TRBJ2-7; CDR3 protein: CASSTPVSSWQYF; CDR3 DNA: TGTGCCAGCAGCACCCCCGTGAGTAGCTGGCAGTACTTC